This T cell receptor beta chain emerged from a study of Graves' ophthalmopathy and Graves' hyperthyroidism. With a duration under 3 months, ophthalmopathy in the donors showed moderate-to-severe activity, CAS ≥3 and NOSPECS ≥4. The germline V gene encodes CDR1 DFQATT and CDR2 SNEGSKA (reference sequence). V lost 4 bases, J lost 8 bases, and 14 bases stayed unmatched. This CDR3 is 15 amino acids long. For repertoire sequencing, the TCR beta CDR3 regions were amplified from RNA transcripts. In the first round, RT-PCR was carried out with HTBI primers, and a multiplex PCR formed the second round. From the multiplex PCR reads, TCRdb called clonotypes with MiXCR, one entry per CDR3 protein. The sample contains approximately 41,000 distinct CDR3 sequences, approximately 52% of which appear only once.

The V gene is TRBV20-1, the J gene TRBJ1-2; 9 nucleotides line up with TRBD1. Sequenced sample: peripheral blood. The sequence came from an adult man with Graves' ophthalmopathy. CDR3 residues: CSAIGQGTFLGGYTF. CDR3 DNA sequence: TGCAGTGCTATCGGACAGGGGACTTTTCTGGGGGGCTACACCTTC.